The 18 T cell receptor beta chains below were found in one sample sequenced in a study of blood T cells in healthy people across ages. A second PCR of 7 to 11 cycles used a sample-barcoded 5' primer and a J-beta primer mix. One entry per CDR3 protein results from TCRdb running MiXCR on the 5' RACE reads. Of some 700,000 distinct CDR3 sequences in the sample, 22% were seen once. The specimen was blood. The receptors stem from a man aged 65-85 years in good health.

In this sample, this clonotype turned up a few times. This rearrangement joins TRBV15 to TRBJ1-1, with D tentatively TRBD1 (5 bases). V lost 5 bases, J lost 0 bases, and 16 bases lay in between. Looked up from germline, CDR1 is LNHNV and CDR2 is YYDKDF (reference sequence). This CDR3 has 16 residues. CDR3 in DNA: TGTGCCACCAGCTCCCAACCACAGGTTATGAACACTGAAGCTTTCTTT. Protein product: CATSSQPQVMNTEAFF.

The gene calls are TRBV5-6 and TRBJ1-4, with D perhaps matching TRBD1 (6 bases). The CDR3 totals 14 residues. The V gene lost 4 bases and the J gene lost 14 bases, with 21 bases spanning the gap. CDR1 is SGHDT and CDR2 is YYEEEE in the germline V gene. CDR3 region: CASSPRGGLELLFF. The CDR3, as DNA: TGTGCCAGCAGCCCGAGGGGGGGACTAGAGTTGCTGTTTTTT.

This clonotype has a handful of counts. The genes are TRBV15 and TRBJ1-5; D call uncertain. Looked up from germline, CDR1 is LNHNV and CDR2 is YYDKDF (reference sequence). Trimming left V 8 bases short and J 0 bases short, with 14 bases between. This CDR3 is 15 amino acids long. Here the CDR3 reads CATRDPIYSNQPQHF. CDR3 bases: TGTGCCACCCGAGACCCGATCTATAGCAATCAGCCCCAGCATTTT.

V usage is TRBV14 and J usage is TRBJ2-3, with D possibly TRBD2 on 5 matching bases. The CDR3 sequence is 14 residues long. Germline V CDR1 and CDR2: SGHDN, FVKESK. The V end was cut by 1 base, the J end by 2 bases, with 7 bases between. The CDR3 spells CASSQGRYTDTQYF. The CDR3 bases are TGTGCCAGCAGCCAAGGGAGGTACACAGATACGCAGTATTTT.

The chain couples TRBV19 to TRBJ2-5, with D possibly being TRBD1 (6 bases). The J call is in doubt because the DNA end fits TRBJ2-1 better. CDR1 is LNHDA and CDR2 is SQIVND in the germline V gene (reference sequence). The CDR3 runs to 14 residues. DNA of the CDR3: TGTGCCAGTAGTGTTCGCACAGGGTCCAATGAGCAGTTCTTC. Translating gives CASSVRTGSNEQFF.

This clonotype has only a few counts. The rearrangement uses TRBV6-6 and TRBJ1-3, with unresolved D. V was shortened by 2 bases and J by 1 base, with 6 bases between the two germline ends. The CDR3 is 14 residues long. CDR1 and CDR2 (germline): MNHNY, SVGAGI (reference sequence). CDR3 sequence (DNA): TGTGCCAGCAGTTACCTGGTTTCTGGAAACACCATATATTTT. Its translation is CASSYLVSGNTIYF.

This clonotype has a handful of counts. The rearrangement links TRBV12-3 or TRBV12-4 to TRBJ2-3; D remains ambiguous. The CDR3 totals 15 residues. Trimming stripped 2 bases from V and 2 bases from J, with 11 bases between. The CDR3, as DNA: TGTGCCAGCAGTTTAATGTCTGGCCCCACAGATACGCAGTATTTT. This gives the protein CASSLMSGPTDTQYF.

This clonotype was counted a few times. The chain recombines TRBV29-1 with TRBJ1-2; TRBD1 aligns across 9 bases. The CDR3 sequence is 13 residues long. The V gene's germline CDR1 is SQVTM and CDR2 ANQGSEA. V was pared by 3 bases and J by 1 base, with 0 bases of the junction left unmatched. The CDR3 region is CSVEDRGNYGYTF. The CDR3 DNA reads as TGCAGCGTTGAGGACAGGGGTAACTATGGCTACACCTTC.

This clonotype appeared a few times. This chain uses TRBV9 with TRBJ2-5; 8 bases are shared with TRBD1. The length of the CDR3 is 14 residues. Trimming at V came to 4 bases and at J to 5 bases, leaving 7 bases not matched to a gene. In germline, CDR1 is SGDLS, CDR2 YYNGEE. The CDR3, as DNA: TGTGCCAGCAGCACCGGACAGGGCTGGGAGACCCAGTACTTC. This translates into CASSTGQGWETQYF.

The table lists this clonotype with a few counts. The V and J genes are TRBV20-1 and TRBJ1-1; D is unclear. The germline V and J ends were trimmed by 6 bases and 1 base, with 9 bases remaining between them. The CDR3 extends over 12 amino acids. Germline V lookup: CDR1 DFQATT, CDR2 SNEGSKA (reference sequence). This CDR3 is CSADPPNTEAFF. Here the CDR3 DNA reads TGCAGTGCCGATCCGCCGAACACTGAAGCTTTCTTT.

The J gene is TRBJ2-2, the V gene TRBV29-1, with 8 bases lining up with TRBD1. Germline trimming cut 5 bases from V and 1 base from J; bases unmatched to any gene: 6. Germline V gene data show CDR1 as SQVTM and CDR2 as ANQGSEA. The CDR3 spans 15 residues. Written as DNA, the CDR3 is TGCAGCGTTCAATCGGGGACAGGGAACACCGGGGAGCTGTTTTTT. This codes for CSVQSGTGNTGELFF.

This clonotype was detected ten times or more. The chain couples TRBV6-5 to TRBJ2-5; possibly TRBD1 for D (5 bases). The CDR3 consists of 13 residues. Trimming removed 5 bases at V and 0 bases at J, with 7 bases between. Germline V CDR1 and CDR2: MNHEY, SVGAGI. This chain's CDR3 is CASSTGYQETQYF. The CDR3 bases are TGTGCCAGCAGTACAGGTTACCAAGAGACCCAGTACTTC.

J is TRBJ2-7 and V is TRBV11-2; maybe TRBD1 (5 bases). Germline CDR1 SGHAT, CDR2 FQNNGV. V lost 0 bases and J lost 9, with 15 bases in between. The CDR3 sequence is 14 residues long. This CDR3 reads CASSLDQGYLWQYF. The CDR3 bases are TGTGCCAGCAGCTTAGATCAGGGTTATCTATGGCAGTACTTC.

The chain couples TRBV12-3 or TRBV12-4 to TRBJ2-5; no reliable D call. This CDR3 region has 13 residues. Trimming removed 8 bases at V and 0 bases at J, with 10 bases between. The CDR3 DNA follows: TGTGCCAGCTTAGGAAGAAACCAAGAGACCCAGTACTTC. It is translated as CASLGRNQETQYF.

This clonotype has only a few counts. The rearrangement uses TRBV14 and TRBJ2-3; D is unresolved. V lost 0 bases and J 9 bases, leaving 10 bases between the germline ends. The CDR3 totals 13 residues. CDR1 and CDR2 (germline): SGHDN, FVKESK. The CDR3 spells CASSQDDTLTQYF. CDR3 nucleotide sequence: TGTGCCAGCAGCCAAGATGATACCTTAACGCAGTATTTT.

This clonotype occurred many times. J is TRBJ2-7 and V is TRBV5-1; 8 bases are shared with TRBD1. The CDR3 is 15 residues long. V shed 1 base and J 6 bases; nucleotides not matched to a gene: 9. Germline lookup yields CDR1 SGHRS and CDR2 YFSETQ. CDR3 region: CASSLRTGLDGEQYF. CDR3 DNA: TGCGCCAGCAGCTTGAGGACAGGGCTCGATGGCGAGCAGTACTTC.

This clonotype was seen a handful of times. The gene calls are TRBV7-9 and TRBJ2-1; TRBD1 aligns across 7 bases. The CDR3 runs to 17 residues. Germline assignment: CDR1 SEHNR and CDR2 FQNEAQ (reference sequence). After removal of 5 bases from V and 4 bases from J, the junction contained 14 bases not matched to a gene. For the CDR3, the DNA is TGTGCCAGCAGCCCCCACGACAGGGCGAGGGCTTACAATGAGCAGTTCTTC. Translating it yields CASSPHDRARAYNEQFF.

This clonotype was counted between two and nine times. For the CDR3, the DNA is TGTGCCAGCTCACCACCGACTTTAACAGATACGCAGTATTTT. This codes for CASSPPTLTDTQYF. The gene calls are TRBV18 and TRBJ2-3; D remains ambiguous. The CDR3 length is 14 residues. V dropped 0 bases and J dropped 3 bases, with 7 bases sitting between them. Looked up from germline, CDR1 is KGHSH and CDR2 is LQKENI.